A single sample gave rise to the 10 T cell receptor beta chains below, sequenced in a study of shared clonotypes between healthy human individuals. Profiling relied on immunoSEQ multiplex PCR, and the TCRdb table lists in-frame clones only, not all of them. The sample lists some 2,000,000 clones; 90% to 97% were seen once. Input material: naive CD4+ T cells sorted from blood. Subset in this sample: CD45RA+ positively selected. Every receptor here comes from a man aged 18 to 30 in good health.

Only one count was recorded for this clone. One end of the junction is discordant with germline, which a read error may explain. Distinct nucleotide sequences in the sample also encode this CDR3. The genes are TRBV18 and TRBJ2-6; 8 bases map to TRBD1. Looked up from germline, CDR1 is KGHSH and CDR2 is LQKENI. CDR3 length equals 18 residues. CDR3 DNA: TGTGCCAGCTCCCCACCGGGGCAGGGGGCCCCTGGGGCCAACGTCCTGACTTTC. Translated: CASSPPGQGAPGANVLTF.

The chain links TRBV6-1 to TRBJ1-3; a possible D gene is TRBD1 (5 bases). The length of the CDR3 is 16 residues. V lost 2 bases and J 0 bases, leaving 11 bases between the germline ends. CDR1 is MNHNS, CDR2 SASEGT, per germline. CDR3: CASSERAQASGNTIYF. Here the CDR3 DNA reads TGTGCCAGCAGTGAAAGGGCACAGGCCTCTGGAAACACCATATATTTT.

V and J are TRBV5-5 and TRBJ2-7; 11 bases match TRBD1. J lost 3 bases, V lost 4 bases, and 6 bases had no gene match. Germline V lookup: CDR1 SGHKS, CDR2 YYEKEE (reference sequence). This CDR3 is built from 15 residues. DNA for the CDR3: TGTGCCAGCAGCCCTGGAGGGACAGGGGGCTACGAGCAGTACTTC. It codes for CASSPGGTGGYEQYF.

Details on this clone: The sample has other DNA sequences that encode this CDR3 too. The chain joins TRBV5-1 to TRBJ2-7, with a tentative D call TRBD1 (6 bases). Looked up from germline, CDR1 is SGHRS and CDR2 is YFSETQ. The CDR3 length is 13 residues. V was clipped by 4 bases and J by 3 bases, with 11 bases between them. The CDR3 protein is CASSPGQFYEQYF. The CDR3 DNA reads TGCGCCAGCAGCCCCGGACAGTTCTACGAGCAGTACTTC. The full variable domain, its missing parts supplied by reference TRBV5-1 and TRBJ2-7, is KAGVTQTPRYLIKTRGQQVTLSCSPISGHRSVSWYQQTPGQGLQFLFEYFSETQRNKGNFPGRFSGRQFSNSRSEMNVSTLELGDSALYLCASSPGQFYEQYFGPGTRLTVT.

CDR3 bases: TGTGCCAGCTGGGGACTAGCGGCCGGGGAGTACTTC. Its translation is CASWGLAAGEYF. This rearrangement joins TRBV6-5 to TRBJ2-7, with 11 bases identical to TRBD2. Germline V gene sequence: CDR1 MNHEY, CDR2 SVGAGI. The CDR3 covers 12 residues. Germline trimming cut 8 bases from V and 11 bases from J; bases unmatched to any gene: 8.

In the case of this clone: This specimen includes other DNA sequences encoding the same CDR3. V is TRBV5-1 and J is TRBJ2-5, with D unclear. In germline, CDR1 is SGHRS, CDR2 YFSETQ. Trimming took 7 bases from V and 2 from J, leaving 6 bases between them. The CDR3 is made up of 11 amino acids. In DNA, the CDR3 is TGCGCCAGCTCGGAACAAGAGACCCAGTACTTC. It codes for CASSEQETQYF.

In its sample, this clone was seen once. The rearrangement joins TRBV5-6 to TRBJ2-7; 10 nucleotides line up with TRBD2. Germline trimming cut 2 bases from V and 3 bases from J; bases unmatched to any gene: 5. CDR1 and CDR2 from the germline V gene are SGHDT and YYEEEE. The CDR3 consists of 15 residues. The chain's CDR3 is CASSFRAGGIYEQYF. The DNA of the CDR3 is TGTGCCAGCAGCTTCCGAGCGGGAGGGATCTACGAGCAGTACTTC.

The CDR3 DNA sequence: TGTGCCAGCAGTTATCCTGGACTGAACTATGGCTACACCTTC. The encoded protein is CASSYPGLNYGYTF. The chain carries TRBV6-6 and TRBJ1-2; D gene ambiguous. The CDR3 has 14 residues. V lost 3 bases and J lost 2, with 10 bases in between. Germline V gives CDR1 MNHNY, CDR2 SVGAGI (reference sequence).

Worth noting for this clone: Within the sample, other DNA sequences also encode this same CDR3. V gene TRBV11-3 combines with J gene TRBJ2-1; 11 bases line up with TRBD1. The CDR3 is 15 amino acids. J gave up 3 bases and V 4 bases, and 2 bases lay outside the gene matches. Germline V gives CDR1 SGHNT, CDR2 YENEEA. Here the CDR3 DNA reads TGTGCCAGCAGCTCCGGGACAGGGGGCTACAATGAGCAGTTCTTC. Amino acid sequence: CASSSGTGGYNEQFF. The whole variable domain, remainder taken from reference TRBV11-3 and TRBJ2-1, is EAGVVQSPRYKIIEKKQPVAFWCNPISGHNTLYWYLQNLGQGPELLIRYENEEAVDDSQLPKDRFSAERLKGVDSTLKIQPAELGDSAVYLCASSSGTGGYNEQFFGPGTRLTVL.

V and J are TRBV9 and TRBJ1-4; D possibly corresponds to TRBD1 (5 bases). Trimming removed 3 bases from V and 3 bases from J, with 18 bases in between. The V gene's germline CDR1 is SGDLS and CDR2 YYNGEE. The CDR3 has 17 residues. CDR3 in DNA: TGTGCCAGCAGCGCCCAGGAGGGGCGGATGGCTAATGAAAAACTGTTTTTT. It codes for CASSAQEGRMANEKLFF.